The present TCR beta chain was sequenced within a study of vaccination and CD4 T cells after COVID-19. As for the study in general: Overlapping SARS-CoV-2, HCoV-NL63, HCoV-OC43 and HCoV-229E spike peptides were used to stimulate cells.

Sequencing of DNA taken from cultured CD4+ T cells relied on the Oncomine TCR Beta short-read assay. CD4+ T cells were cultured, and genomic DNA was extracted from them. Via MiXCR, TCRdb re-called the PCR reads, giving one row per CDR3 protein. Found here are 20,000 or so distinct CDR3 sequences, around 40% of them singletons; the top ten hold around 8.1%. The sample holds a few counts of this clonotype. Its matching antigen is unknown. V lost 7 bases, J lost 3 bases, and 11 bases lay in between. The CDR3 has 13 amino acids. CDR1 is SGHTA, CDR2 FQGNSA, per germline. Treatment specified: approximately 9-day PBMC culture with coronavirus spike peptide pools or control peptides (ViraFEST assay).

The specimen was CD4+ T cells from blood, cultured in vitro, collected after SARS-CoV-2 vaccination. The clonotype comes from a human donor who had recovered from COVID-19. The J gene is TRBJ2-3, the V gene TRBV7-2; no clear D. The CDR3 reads CASTTKRTDTQYF. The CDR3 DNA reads TGTGCCAGCACCACGAAAAGGACAGATACGCAGTATTTT.